The text below deals with one T cell receptor (beta chain). The sample originates from a study of OX40 agonist ivuxolimab in advanced cancers. Germline CDR1 and CDR2: SGHVS and FNYEAQ. V dropped 1 base and J dropped 6 bases, with 11 bases sitting between them. The CDR3 has 14 residues. The protocol was immunoSEQ multiplex PCR, while the TCRdb copy is restricted to in-frame clones and leaves out a portion. The repertoire holds about 48,000 clones, with roughly 80% as singletons. The sequences come from CD4+ or CD8+ T cells sorted from blood, collected in a trial of the OX40 agonist ivuxolimab. The origin of this receptor is an adult with an advanced solid tumor such as melanoma, head and neck, liver or kidney cancer. V gene TRBV7-6 combines with J gene TRBJ2-3; D unresolved. The CDR3 loop is CASSLGAPADTQYF. For the CDR3, the DNA is TGTGCCAGCAGCTTAGGGGCCCCGGCCGATACGCAGTATTTT.